Listed here are 15 T cell receptor beta chains from one sample, sequenced in a study of response to subunit inactivated influenza vaccine. TCRdb re-called the RT-PCR reads with MiXCR, one entry per CDR3 protein. The profile covers roughly 780,000 distinct CDR3 sequences, with 18% appearing a single time and about a tenth taken by the ten largest. The sample consisted of PBMCs from blood, taken roughly 5 days after vaccination. The receptors shown here come from a man aged 50 to 60 who received an inactivated influenza vaccine.

This clonotype occurred many times. The rearrangement links TRBV12-3 or TRBV12-4 to TRBJ1-6; D perhaps matches TRBD1 (6 bases). The CDR3 runs to 16 residues. V shed 1 base and J shed 7 bases, with 14 bases lying between them. CDR3 nucleotides: TGTGCCAGCAGTTTAGGGGGGGCGCAGTTCAATTCACCCCTCCACTTT. Translating gives CASSLGGAQFNSPLHF.

This chain uses TRBV5-1 with TRBJ2-7, with 8 nucleotides matching TRBD1. CDR3 length equals 15 residues. Germline-derived CDR1 and CDR2 are SGHRS and YFSETQ. The junction had 9 bases not matched to a gene; V was cut back by 4 bases and J by 3 bases. The CDR3 DNA reads TGCGCCAGCAGCATCGGACAGGGACTTAACTACGAGCAGTACTTC. Its protein product is CASSIGQGLNYEQYF.

This sequence joins TRBV20-1 and TRBJ2-5; tentative D call: TRBD1 (6 bases). CDR3 length: 15 residues. Germline V gene sequence: CDR1 DFQATT, CDR2 SNEGSKA (reference sequence). Trimming took off 6 bases at V and 1 base at J, with 18 bases between the two ends. The chain's CDR3 is CSANPGHTIQETQYF. CDR3 DNA: TGCAGTGCAAACCCGGGACACACTATCCAAGAGACCCAGTACTTC.

This clonotype was seen only a few times. V gene TRBV29-1 combines with J gene TRBJ2-2; TRBD1 matches at 8 bases. The CDR3 is made up of 16 amino acids. Germline V gene sequence: CDR1 SQVTM, CDR2 ANQGSEA. The J segment lost 3 bases and the V segment lost 6 bases, leaving 12 bases of the junction unmatched. The CDR3 bases are TGCAGCGTCCCAAGGCCAGGACAGGGTTACACCGGGGAGCTGTTTTTT. This translates into CSVPRPGQGYTGELFF.

This clonotype was counted only a few times. This chain connects TRBV6-2 or TRBV6-3 to TRBJ1-5; D is perhaps TRBD1 (6 bases). V was clipped by 4 bases and J by 6 bases, with 16 bases between them. There are 15 residues in the CDR3. Germline loops: CDR1 MNHEY, CDR2 SVGEGT. The CDR3 here is CASSLLSGVVQPQHF. CDR3 coding DNA: TGTGCCAGCAGTTTGTTGTCAGGGGTTGTTCAGCCCCAGCATTTT.

This clonotype was recorded many times. The chain joins TRBV6-1 to TRBJ2-5; D unresolved. Germline CDR1 reads MNHNS; CDR2 reads SASEGT. Trimming cost V 6 bases and J 5 bases, with 13 bases left between them. The CDR3 loop spans 13 amino acids. The DNA for the CDR3 is TGTGCCAGCAGCCTGAGGATTCGGGAGACCCAGTACTTC. It yields the protein CASSLRIRETQYF.

V is TRBV7-2 and J is TRBJ2-1; D gene unclear. This CDR3 contains 13 residues. The V end lost 3 bases, the J end lost 6 bases, and 9 bases lay between the germline ends. Looked up from germline, CDR1 is SGHTA and CDR2 is FQGNSA. CDR3 coding DNA: TGTGCCAGCAGCTTGACTTGGAGCAATGAGCAGTTCTTC. Translation gives CASSLTWSNEQFF. The variable domain in full, completed from reference TRBV7-2 and TRBJ2-1, reads GAGVSQSPSNKVTEKGKDVELRCDPISGHTALYWYRQSLGQGLEFLIYFQGNSAPDKSGLPSDRFSAERTGGSVSTLTIQRTQQEDSAVYLCASSLTWSNEQFFGPGTRLTVL.

V and J are TRBV27 and TRBJ2-3, with TRBD2 identical over 8 bases. The CDR3 covers 14 residues. V lost 2 bases to trimming and J lost 5 bases; unmatched junction nucleotides: 3. Per the germline V gene, CDR1 is MNHEY and CDR2 is SMNVEV (reference sequence). The CDR3 DNA follows: TGTGCCAGCAGTTTAATTCGGGGGGGAGATACGCAGTATTTT. Translated, it gives CASSLIRGGDTQYF.

V usage is TRBV29-1 and J usage is TRBJ2-5, with 7 bases aligning to TRBD1. Trimming removed 5 bases from V and 2 bases from J; junction bases left unmatched: 8. Germline CDR1 SQVTM, CDR2 ANQGSEA. This CDR3 contains 14 residues. As DNA, the CDR3 is TGCAGCGTTCTCGACAGGGCAATACAAGAGACCCAGTACTTC. Protein: CSVLDRAIQETQYF.

The rearrangement joins TRBV7-9 to TRBJ1-3; D gene unclear. V shed 2 bases and J shed 7 bases, with 9 bases lying between them. In germline, CDR1 is SEHNR, CDR2 FQNEAQ (reference sequence). The CDR3 runs to 13 residues. The DNA for the CDR3 is TGTGCCAGCAGCTTATACAGAGATAACACCATATATTTT. This translates into CASSLYRDNTIYF.

This clonotype came up a few times. The CDR3: CASSPGTRGYGYTF. The CDR3, as DNA: TGTGCCAGCAGTCCGGGGACGCGAGGCTATGGCTACACCTTC. V gene TRBV28 combines with J gene TRBJ1-2; D possibly corresponds to TRBD1 (5 bases). The CDR3 is 14 residues long. Germline V gives CDR1 MDHEN, CDR2 SYDVKM. The V gene lost 5 bases and the J gene lost 4 bases, with 14 bases spanning the gap.

This clonotype has just a few counts. The chain carries TRBV4-2 and TRBJ2-1, with 10 bases lining up with TRBD2. Germline lookup yields CDR1 LGHNA and CDR2 YNFKEQ. With 4 bases clipped from V and 0 bases from J, the junction kept 12 bases outside the gene matches. This CDR3 contains 19 residues. The CDR3 region is CASSPVASGGLSSYNEQFF. As DNA, the CDR3 is TGTGCCAGCAGCCCTGTCGCTAGCGGGGGCCTGAGCTCCTACAATGAGCAGTTCTTC.

V and J are TRBV12-3 or TRBV12-4 and TRBJ1-2, with no clear D. With 6 bases removed from V and 4 bases from J, the gap between germline ends came to 12 bases. The CDR3 runs 13 residues. The DNA of the CDR3 is TGTGCCAGCAGACCCACCACTGCCTATGGCTACACCTTC. This translates into CASRPTTAYGYTF.

This clonotype has at least ten counts. The chain has TRBV6-1 and TRBJ1-4; D is possibly TRBD1 (6 bases). The germline gives CDR1 MNHNS, CDR2 SASEGT. The CDR3 runs 14 residues. Trimming left V 5 bases short and J 7 bases short, with 14 bases between. This CDR3 is CASSQQGVSEKLFF. DNA for the CDR3: TGTGCCAGCAGTCAACAGGGAGTCAGTGAAAAACTGTTTTTT.

The CDR3 DNA follows: TGCAGCGTGACCCTGGTGGGGGATACGCAGTATTTT. Encoded protein: CSVTLVGDTQYF. The chain carries TRBV29-1 and TRBJ2-3, with D unclear. Germline V gene sequence: CDR1 SQVTM, CDR2 ANQGSEA. The CDR3 has 12 amino acids. Deletions cut 6 bases from V and 6 bases from J, with 13 bases between.